The 11 T cell receptor beta chains below were found in one sample sequenced in a study of blood T cell repertoires in COVID-19. Measured with immunoSEQ multiplex PCR; TCRdb has only the in-frame clones, and not every one. In the table there are about 87,000 clones, roughly 75% of which are singletons. The sequencing input was peripheral blood. The receptor source for this set is a woman between 45 and 65 years old with acute or convalescent COVID-19.

There are a few counts of this clone. V usage is TRBV5-1 and J usage is TRBJ1-1, with 8 bases matching TRBD1. The V gene's germline CDR1 is SGHRS and CDR2 YFSETQ. V dropped 0 bases and J dropped 5; count of bases not matched to a gene: 6. CDR3 length equals 15 residues. As DNA, the CDR3 is TGCGCCAGCAGCTTGGCTACAGGGGGTTATACTGAAGCTTTCTTT. Translating it yields CASSLATGGYTEAFF. Complete variable domain (other parts from reference TRBV5-1 and TRBJ1-1): KAGVTQTPRYLIKTRGQQVTLSCSPISGHRSVSWYQQTPGQGLQFLFEYFSETQRNKGNFPGRFSGRQFSNSRSEMNVSTLELGDSALYLCASSLATGGYTEAFFGQGTRLTVV.

The chain couples TRBV21-1 to TRBJ1-1; the table's D call, TRBD1, has no DNA check behind it. TRBV21-1 is deemed a pseudogene. The CDR3 is 14 amino acids. The CDR3 sequence: CASSKTYRDGEAFF. CDR3 DNA sequence: TGTGCCAGCAGCAAAACGTACAGGGATGGTGAAGCTTTCTTT.

The chain joins TRBV20-1 to TRBJ1-2; D possibly corresponds to TRBD1 (5 bases). Per the germline V gene, CDR1 is DFQATT and CDR2 is SNEGSKA (reference sequence). This CDR3 region has 15 residues. The V and J ends lost 3 bases and 4 bases respectively, with 18 bases between them. As DNA, the CDR3 is TGCAGTGCTAGTCCGCCCCCAGGGAAGGCCTATGGCTACACCTTC. It specifies CSASPPPGKAYGYTF.

The chain couples TRBV4-2 to TRBJ1-1, with 10 positions matching TRBD1. The germline V gene has CDR1 LGHNA and CDR2 YNFKEQ. This CDR3 is built from 16 residues. V shed 4 bases and J 7 bases; nucleotides not matched to a gene: 12. The chain's CDR3 is CASSPLLTGTGDEAFF. The CDR3 DNA is TGTGCCAGCAGCCCTCTCCTTACCGGGACAGGGGATGAAGCTTTCTTT.

The rearrangement joins TRBV28 to TRBJ1-4; TRBD1 is a possible D gene (6 bases). Germline-derived CDR1 and CDR2 are MDHEN and SYDVKM. This CDR3 spans 18 amino acids. Trimming removed 3 bases from V and 6 bases from J, with 23 bases in between. CDR3 nucleotides: TGTGCCAGCAGTTTTGGGGGGGGCAATCCAGCTATCGATGAAAAACTGTTTTTT. Translated, it gives CASSFGGGNPAIDEKLFF.

The chain couples TRBV7-2 to TRBJ2-3; a possible D gene is TRBD2 (7 bases). CDR3 length equals 18 residues. Germline CDR1 and CDR2: SGHTA and FQGNSA. V was clipped by 1 base and J by 2 bases, with 19 bases between them. For the CDR3, the DNA is TGTGCCAGCAGCTTAGATTTTGGGGGGGGGCGATCCACAGATACGCAGTATTTT. As protein: CASSLDFGGGRSTDTQYF.

This clone was recorded only once. V is TRBV7-2 and J is TRBJ2-7; D is undetermined. V lost 1 base, J lost 7 bases, and 11 bases lay in between. Per germline, CDR1 SGHTA and CDR2 FQGNSA. The CDR3 consists of 13 residues. CDR3 DNA sequence: TGTGCCAGCAGCTTAGATCGGGTTGGGGAGCAGTACTTC. Translated: CASSLDRVGEQYF.

J is TRBJ1-5 and V is TRBV2; 11 bases map to TRBD1. There are 18 residues in the CDR3. Trimming at V came to 4 bases and at J to 1 base, leaving 9 bases not matched to a gene. Germline CDR1 is SNHLY and CDR2 is FYNNEI. In DNA form, the CDR3 reads TGTGCCAGCAGTGTGGGGACAGGGGGGAATCGGAGCAATCAGCCCCAGCATTTT. The encoded protein is CASSVGTGGNRSNQPQHF.

V gene TRBV7-2 combines with J gene TRBJ2-3, with 11 nucleotides matching TRBD2. The junction had 8 bases not matched to a gene; V was cut back by 1 base and J by 8 bases. Per germline, CDR1 SGHTA and CDR2 FQGNSA. The CDR3 is 16 residues long. The CDR3, as DNA: TGTGCCAGCAGCTTAGTCCCTAGCGGGGGGAAGCGTACGCAGTATTTT. Translation: CASSLVPSGGKRTQYF.

The genes are TRBV21-1 and TRBJ1-5; TRBD1 was called by the table and not checked on the DNA. TRBV21-1 is given as a pseudogene. The CDR3 loop spans 18 amino acids. CDR3 protein: CASSKLGTGAYSNQPQHF. Here the CDR3 DNA reads TGTGCCAGCAGCAAATTGGGGACAGGGGCGTATAGCAATCAGCCCCAGCATTTT.

The chain uses TRBV27 and TRBJ2-7; D is uncertain. CDR3 size: 12 residues. Trimming pared 3 bases from V and 4 bases from J, leaving 7 bases between. The germline V gene has CDR1 MNHEY and CDR2 SMNVEV (reference sequence). CDR3 DNA: TGTGCCAGCAGTTTTATCGGGTACGAGCAGTACTTC. Its protein product is CASSFIGYEQYF.